This is a list of T cell receptor beta chains from one sample in a study of CD8 T cells in Susac syndrome. TCRdb called the immunoSEQ multiplex PCR reads again in MiXCR, with one record for every CDR3 protein. The sample lists over 70,000 distinct CDR3 sequences; approximately 96% were seen once. Sequences were obtained from CD8+ T cells from PBMCs. These receptors were obtained from a human donor with Susac syndrome. CDR3s include the opening cysteine and the closing phenylalanine or tryptophan. The order of the fields is V gene, J gene, clone size, D gene, CDR3 DNA, CDR3 protein. A D gene is named only where the DNA matches it firmly. Rows may omit the clone size; those that give it use once, few, many or a size class.

v_gene: TRBV6-2/TRBV6-3
j_gene: TRBJ2-1
abundance: NA
d_gene: NA
CDR3nt: TGTGCCAGCAGGAGGGTCGGCTCCTACAATGAGCAGTTCTTC
CDR3aa: CASRRVGSYNEQFF

v_gene: TRBV7-9
j_gene: TRBJ1-2
abundance: NA
d_gene: TRBD1
CDR3nt: TGTGCCAGCAGCTCCCTCGGACAGGGGAAGTCAAACACCTTC
CDR3aa: CASSSLGQGKSNTF

v_gene: TRBV28
j_gene: TRBJ1-6
abundance: NA
d_gene: TRBD1
CDR3nt: TGTGCCAGCAGTCGAACGACAGGGCCCGATTCACCCCTCCACTTT
CDR3aa: CASSRTTGPDSPLHF

v_gene: TRBV29-1
j_gene: TRBJ2-3
abundance: NA
d_gene: NA
CDR3nt: TGCAGCGTTTTTAACAGGGCGACTAGCACAGATACGCAGTATTTT
CDR3aa: CSVFNRATSTDTQYF

v_gene: TRBV6-1
j_gene: TRBJ2-5
abundance: NA
d_gene: NA
CDR3nt: TGTGCCAGCAGCGCAGGTGGGGAGACCCAGTACTTC
CDR3aa: CASSAGGETQYF

v_gene: TRBV2
j_gene: TRBJ1-1
abundance: few
d_gene: NA
CDR3nt: TGTGCCAGCAGTCCAGGGAACACTGAAGCTTTCTTT
CDR3aa: CASSPGNTEAFF

v_gene: TRBV20-1
j_gene: TRBJ2-2
abundance: NA
d_gene: NA
CDR3nt: TGCAGTGCTAATATTAACACCGGGGAGCTGTTTTTT
CDR3aa: CSANINTGELFF

v_gene: TRBV12-3/TRBV12-4
j_gene: TRBJ2-1
abundance: NA
d_gene: TRBD2
CDR3nt: TGTGCCAGCAGTTCCGGGACTAGCATTATCGATGAGCAGTTCTTC
CDR3aa: CASSSGTSIIDEQFF

v_gene: TRBV4-1
j_gene: TRBJ2-2
abundance: NA
d_gene: TRBD2
CDR3nt: TGCGCCAGCAGCCCATCGGGGGGAGACACCGGGGAGCTGTTTTTT
CDR3aa: CASSPSGGDTGELFF

v_gene: TRBV30
j_gene: TRBJ1-1
abundance: NA
d_gene: NA
CDR3nt: TGTGCCTGGAGCCCTCTGGTGGCAGGAGGCACTGAAGCTTTCTTT
CDR3aa: CAWSPLVAGGTEAFF

v_gene: TRBV4-2
j_gene: TRBJ1-3
abundance: NA
d_gene: NA
CDR3nt: TGTGCCAGCAGCCAAGATGAGGACAGTACGGCCACCATATATTTT
CDR3aa: CASSQDEDSTATIYF

v_gene: TRBV7-9
j_gene: TRBJ1-2
abundance: NA
d_gene: TRBD1
CDR3nt: TGTGCCAGCAGTCCAGGGGGGGACAGGGTCTATGGCTACACCTTC
CDR3aa: CASSPGGDRVYGYTF

v_gene: TRBV19
j_gene: TRBJ2-3
abundance: NA
d_gene: NA
CDR3nt: TGTGCCAGTAGTATACAGGGGAGCACAGATACGCAGTATTTT
CDR3aa: CASSIQGSTDTQYF

v_gene: TRBV29-1
j_gene: TRBJ2-7
abundance: once
d_gene: TRBD1
CDR3nt: TGCAGCGTTGAGGACAGGGGATCCTACGAGCAGTACTTC
CDR3aa: CSVEDRGSYEQYF

v_gene: TRBV29-1
j_gene: TRBJ2-1
abundance: NA
d_gene: NA
CDR3nt: TGCAGCGTTGTCTGGGGGGAGGCCTTCGGGGGTGAGCAGTTCTTC
CDR3aa: CSVVWGEAFGGEQFF

v_gene: TRBV9
j_gene: TRBJ1-2
abundance: NA
d_gene: NA
CDR3nt: TGTGCCAGCAGCGCAGGCGGGTCCGAGGGGGATGGCTACACCTTC
CDR3aa: CASSAGGSEGDGYTF

v_gene: TRBV6-2/TRBV6-3
j_gene: TRBJ1-1
abundance: NA
d_gene: NA
CDR3nt: TGTGCCAGCAGTTACGGTGACACTGAAGCTTTCTTT
CDR3aa: CASSYGDTEAFF

v_gene: TRBV7-3
j_gene: TRBJ2-1
abundance: once
d_gene: NA
CDR3nt: TGTGCCAGCAGCTTGCAGTGGGGTGACAGAAAGTTCTTC
CDR3aa: CASSLQWGDRKFF

v_gene: TRBV24-1
j_gene: TRBJ1-2
abundance: NA
d_gene: TRBD1
CDR3nt: TGTGCCACCAGTGATCGGGACAGCTATGGCTACACCTTC
CDR3aa: CATSDRDSYGYTF

v_gene: TRBV3-1
j_gene: TRBJ1-6
abundance: NA
d_gene: NA
CDR3nt: TGTGCCAGCACCAACAGGGTTGGGGGATCACCCCTCCACTTT
CDR3aa: CASTNRVGGSPLHF

v_gene: TRBV24-1
j_gene: TRBJ2-3
abundance: NA
d_gene: NA
CDR3nt: TGTGCCACCGGGGCAGGGTCAGATACGCAGTATTTT
CDR3aa: CATGAGSDTQYF

v_gene: TRBV30
j_gene: TRBJ1-3
abundance: NA
d_gene: NA
CDR3nt: TGTGCCTGGAGGTGGGGTTCTGGAAACACCATATATTTT
CDR3aa: CAWRWGSGNTIYF

v_gene: TRBV27
j_gene: TRBJ1-2
abundance: once
d_gene: NA
CDR3nt: TGTGCCAGCAGTTTATCGATAGGGGGAGGCTATGGCTACACCTTC
CDR3aa: CASSLSIGGGYGYTF

v_gene: TRBV7-9
j_gene: TRBJ1-2
abundance: NA
d_gene: NA
CDR3nt: TGTGCCAGCAGCCCCGGACGGAGTAACTATGGCTACACCTTC
CDR3aa: CASSPGRSNYGYTF

v_gene: TRBV7-2
j_gene: TRBJ1-2
abundance: NA
d_gene: NA
CDR3nt: TGTGCCAGCAGCTCCCGGAACTATGGCTACACCTTC
CDR3aa: CASSSRNYGYTF

v_gene: TRBV20-1
j_gene: TRBJ2-1
abundance: once
d_gene: NA
CDR3nt: TGCAGTGCTTTAGAGGGGGGGGAGACCCTAAATGAGCAGTTCTTC
CDR3aa: CSALEGGETLNEQFF

v_gene: TRBV28
j_gene: TRBJ1-1
abundance: NA
d_gene: NA
CDR3nt: TGTGCCAGCAGTTGGGGACCGTGGAACACTGAAGCTTTCTTT
CDR3aa: CASSWGPWNTEAFF

v_gene: TRBV7-8
j_gene: TRBJ1-2
abundance: NA
d_gene: TRBD1
CDR3nt: TGTGCCAGCACCCTGGGACAGGGTAATGACTATGGCTACACCTTC
CDR3aa: CASTLGQGNDYGYTF

v_gene: TRBV13
j_gene: TRBJ2-2
abundance: NA
d_gene: NA
CDR3nt: TGTGCCAGCAGCGCGGGGACAGCCAGAAACACCGGGGAGCTGTTTTTT
CDR3aa: CASSAGTARNTGELFF

v_gene: TRBV12-3/TRBV12-4
j_gene: TRBJ1-2
abundance: NA
d_gene: NA
CDR3nt: TGTGCCAGCAGGTTGGGTTTCATGGAGGGCTACACCTTC
CDR3aa: CASRLGFMEGYTF

v_gene: TRBV20-1
j_gene: TRBJ2-7
abundance: NA
d_gene: TRBD1
CDR3nt: TGCAGTGCTGACGCCGGGACAGGGGGGACCCACGAGCAGTACTTC
CDR3aa: CSADAGTGGTHEQYF

v_gene: TRBV3-1
j_gene: TRBJ1-5
abundance: NA
d_gene: NA
CDR3nt: TGTGCCAGCAGCCAAGATTACAATCAGCCCCAGCATTTT
CDR3aa: CASSQDYNQPQHF

v_gene: TRBV20-1
j_gene: TRBJ2-5
abundance: NA
d_gene: NA
CDR3nt: TGCAGTGCACTGGATCAAGGGGAGACCCAGTACTTC
CDR3aa: CSALDQGETQYF

v_gene: TRBV20-1
j_gene: TRBJ2-3
abundance: NA
d_gene: NA
CDR3nt: TGCAGTGCTAGCAGGGTAGTAGCTAGCACAGATACGCAGTATTTT
CDR3aa: CSASRVVASTDTQYF

v_gene: TRBV28
j_gene: TRBJ2-5
abundance: once
d_gene: TRBD1
CDR3nt: TGTGCCAGCAGTTTCAGGACAGGGTGGATAGAGACCCAGTACTTC
CDR3aa: CASSFRTGWIETQYF

v_gene: TRBV6-5
j_gene: TRBJ2-7
abundance: NA
d_gene: NA
CDR3nt: TGTGCCAGCAGTTCCCTTAGGCCAGGGGCTTCCTACGAGCAGTACTTC
CDR3aa: CASSSLRPGASYEQYF

v_gene: TRBV20-1
j_gene: TRBJ2-3
abundance: NA
d_gene: NA
CDR3nt: TGCAGTGCCTTACAGGGCTCTACAGATACGCAGTATTTT
CDR3aa: CSALQGSTDTQYF

v_gene: TRBV6-4
j_gene: TRBJ1-2
abundance: NA
d_gene: TRBD1
CDR3nt: TGTGCCAGCAGCCGAGGGGGACAGGGATTTGGCTACACCTTC
CDR3aa: CASSRGGQGFGYTF

v_gene: TRBV27
j_gene: TRBJ1-2
abundance: NA
d_gene: NA
CDR3nt: TGTGCCAGCAGTTCTCGGACATCCTCCCCCTATGGCTACACCTTC
CDR3aa: CASSSRTSSPYGYTF

v_gene: TRBV7-2
j_gene: TRBJ1-2
abundance: NA
d_gene: NA
CDR3nt: TGTGCCAGCAGCCCAAATCGGGACACGGGCCTCTATGGCTACACCTTC
CDR3aa: CASSPNRDTGLYGYTF